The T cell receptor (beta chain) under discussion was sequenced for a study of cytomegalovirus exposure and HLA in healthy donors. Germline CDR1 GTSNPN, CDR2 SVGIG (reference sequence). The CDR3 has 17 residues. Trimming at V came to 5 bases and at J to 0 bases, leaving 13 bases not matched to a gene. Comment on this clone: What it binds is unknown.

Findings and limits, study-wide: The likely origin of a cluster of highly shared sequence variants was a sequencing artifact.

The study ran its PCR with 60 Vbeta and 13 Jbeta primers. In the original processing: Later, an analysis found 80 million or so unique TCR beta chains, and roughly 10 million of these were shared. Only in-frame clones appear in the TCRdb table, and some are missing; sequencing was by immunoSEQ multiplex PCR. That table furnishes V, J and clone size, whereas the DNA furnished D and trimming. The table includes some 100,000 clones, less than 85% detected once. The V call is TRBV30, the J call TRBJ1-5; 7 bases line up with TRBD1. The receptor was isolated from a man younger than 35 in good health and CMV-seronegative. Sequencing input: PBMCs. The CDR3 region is CAWWYPPTGYSNQPQHF. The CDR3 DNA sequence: TGTGCCTGGTGGTATCCGCCGACAGGGTATAGCAATCAGCCCCAGCATTTT.